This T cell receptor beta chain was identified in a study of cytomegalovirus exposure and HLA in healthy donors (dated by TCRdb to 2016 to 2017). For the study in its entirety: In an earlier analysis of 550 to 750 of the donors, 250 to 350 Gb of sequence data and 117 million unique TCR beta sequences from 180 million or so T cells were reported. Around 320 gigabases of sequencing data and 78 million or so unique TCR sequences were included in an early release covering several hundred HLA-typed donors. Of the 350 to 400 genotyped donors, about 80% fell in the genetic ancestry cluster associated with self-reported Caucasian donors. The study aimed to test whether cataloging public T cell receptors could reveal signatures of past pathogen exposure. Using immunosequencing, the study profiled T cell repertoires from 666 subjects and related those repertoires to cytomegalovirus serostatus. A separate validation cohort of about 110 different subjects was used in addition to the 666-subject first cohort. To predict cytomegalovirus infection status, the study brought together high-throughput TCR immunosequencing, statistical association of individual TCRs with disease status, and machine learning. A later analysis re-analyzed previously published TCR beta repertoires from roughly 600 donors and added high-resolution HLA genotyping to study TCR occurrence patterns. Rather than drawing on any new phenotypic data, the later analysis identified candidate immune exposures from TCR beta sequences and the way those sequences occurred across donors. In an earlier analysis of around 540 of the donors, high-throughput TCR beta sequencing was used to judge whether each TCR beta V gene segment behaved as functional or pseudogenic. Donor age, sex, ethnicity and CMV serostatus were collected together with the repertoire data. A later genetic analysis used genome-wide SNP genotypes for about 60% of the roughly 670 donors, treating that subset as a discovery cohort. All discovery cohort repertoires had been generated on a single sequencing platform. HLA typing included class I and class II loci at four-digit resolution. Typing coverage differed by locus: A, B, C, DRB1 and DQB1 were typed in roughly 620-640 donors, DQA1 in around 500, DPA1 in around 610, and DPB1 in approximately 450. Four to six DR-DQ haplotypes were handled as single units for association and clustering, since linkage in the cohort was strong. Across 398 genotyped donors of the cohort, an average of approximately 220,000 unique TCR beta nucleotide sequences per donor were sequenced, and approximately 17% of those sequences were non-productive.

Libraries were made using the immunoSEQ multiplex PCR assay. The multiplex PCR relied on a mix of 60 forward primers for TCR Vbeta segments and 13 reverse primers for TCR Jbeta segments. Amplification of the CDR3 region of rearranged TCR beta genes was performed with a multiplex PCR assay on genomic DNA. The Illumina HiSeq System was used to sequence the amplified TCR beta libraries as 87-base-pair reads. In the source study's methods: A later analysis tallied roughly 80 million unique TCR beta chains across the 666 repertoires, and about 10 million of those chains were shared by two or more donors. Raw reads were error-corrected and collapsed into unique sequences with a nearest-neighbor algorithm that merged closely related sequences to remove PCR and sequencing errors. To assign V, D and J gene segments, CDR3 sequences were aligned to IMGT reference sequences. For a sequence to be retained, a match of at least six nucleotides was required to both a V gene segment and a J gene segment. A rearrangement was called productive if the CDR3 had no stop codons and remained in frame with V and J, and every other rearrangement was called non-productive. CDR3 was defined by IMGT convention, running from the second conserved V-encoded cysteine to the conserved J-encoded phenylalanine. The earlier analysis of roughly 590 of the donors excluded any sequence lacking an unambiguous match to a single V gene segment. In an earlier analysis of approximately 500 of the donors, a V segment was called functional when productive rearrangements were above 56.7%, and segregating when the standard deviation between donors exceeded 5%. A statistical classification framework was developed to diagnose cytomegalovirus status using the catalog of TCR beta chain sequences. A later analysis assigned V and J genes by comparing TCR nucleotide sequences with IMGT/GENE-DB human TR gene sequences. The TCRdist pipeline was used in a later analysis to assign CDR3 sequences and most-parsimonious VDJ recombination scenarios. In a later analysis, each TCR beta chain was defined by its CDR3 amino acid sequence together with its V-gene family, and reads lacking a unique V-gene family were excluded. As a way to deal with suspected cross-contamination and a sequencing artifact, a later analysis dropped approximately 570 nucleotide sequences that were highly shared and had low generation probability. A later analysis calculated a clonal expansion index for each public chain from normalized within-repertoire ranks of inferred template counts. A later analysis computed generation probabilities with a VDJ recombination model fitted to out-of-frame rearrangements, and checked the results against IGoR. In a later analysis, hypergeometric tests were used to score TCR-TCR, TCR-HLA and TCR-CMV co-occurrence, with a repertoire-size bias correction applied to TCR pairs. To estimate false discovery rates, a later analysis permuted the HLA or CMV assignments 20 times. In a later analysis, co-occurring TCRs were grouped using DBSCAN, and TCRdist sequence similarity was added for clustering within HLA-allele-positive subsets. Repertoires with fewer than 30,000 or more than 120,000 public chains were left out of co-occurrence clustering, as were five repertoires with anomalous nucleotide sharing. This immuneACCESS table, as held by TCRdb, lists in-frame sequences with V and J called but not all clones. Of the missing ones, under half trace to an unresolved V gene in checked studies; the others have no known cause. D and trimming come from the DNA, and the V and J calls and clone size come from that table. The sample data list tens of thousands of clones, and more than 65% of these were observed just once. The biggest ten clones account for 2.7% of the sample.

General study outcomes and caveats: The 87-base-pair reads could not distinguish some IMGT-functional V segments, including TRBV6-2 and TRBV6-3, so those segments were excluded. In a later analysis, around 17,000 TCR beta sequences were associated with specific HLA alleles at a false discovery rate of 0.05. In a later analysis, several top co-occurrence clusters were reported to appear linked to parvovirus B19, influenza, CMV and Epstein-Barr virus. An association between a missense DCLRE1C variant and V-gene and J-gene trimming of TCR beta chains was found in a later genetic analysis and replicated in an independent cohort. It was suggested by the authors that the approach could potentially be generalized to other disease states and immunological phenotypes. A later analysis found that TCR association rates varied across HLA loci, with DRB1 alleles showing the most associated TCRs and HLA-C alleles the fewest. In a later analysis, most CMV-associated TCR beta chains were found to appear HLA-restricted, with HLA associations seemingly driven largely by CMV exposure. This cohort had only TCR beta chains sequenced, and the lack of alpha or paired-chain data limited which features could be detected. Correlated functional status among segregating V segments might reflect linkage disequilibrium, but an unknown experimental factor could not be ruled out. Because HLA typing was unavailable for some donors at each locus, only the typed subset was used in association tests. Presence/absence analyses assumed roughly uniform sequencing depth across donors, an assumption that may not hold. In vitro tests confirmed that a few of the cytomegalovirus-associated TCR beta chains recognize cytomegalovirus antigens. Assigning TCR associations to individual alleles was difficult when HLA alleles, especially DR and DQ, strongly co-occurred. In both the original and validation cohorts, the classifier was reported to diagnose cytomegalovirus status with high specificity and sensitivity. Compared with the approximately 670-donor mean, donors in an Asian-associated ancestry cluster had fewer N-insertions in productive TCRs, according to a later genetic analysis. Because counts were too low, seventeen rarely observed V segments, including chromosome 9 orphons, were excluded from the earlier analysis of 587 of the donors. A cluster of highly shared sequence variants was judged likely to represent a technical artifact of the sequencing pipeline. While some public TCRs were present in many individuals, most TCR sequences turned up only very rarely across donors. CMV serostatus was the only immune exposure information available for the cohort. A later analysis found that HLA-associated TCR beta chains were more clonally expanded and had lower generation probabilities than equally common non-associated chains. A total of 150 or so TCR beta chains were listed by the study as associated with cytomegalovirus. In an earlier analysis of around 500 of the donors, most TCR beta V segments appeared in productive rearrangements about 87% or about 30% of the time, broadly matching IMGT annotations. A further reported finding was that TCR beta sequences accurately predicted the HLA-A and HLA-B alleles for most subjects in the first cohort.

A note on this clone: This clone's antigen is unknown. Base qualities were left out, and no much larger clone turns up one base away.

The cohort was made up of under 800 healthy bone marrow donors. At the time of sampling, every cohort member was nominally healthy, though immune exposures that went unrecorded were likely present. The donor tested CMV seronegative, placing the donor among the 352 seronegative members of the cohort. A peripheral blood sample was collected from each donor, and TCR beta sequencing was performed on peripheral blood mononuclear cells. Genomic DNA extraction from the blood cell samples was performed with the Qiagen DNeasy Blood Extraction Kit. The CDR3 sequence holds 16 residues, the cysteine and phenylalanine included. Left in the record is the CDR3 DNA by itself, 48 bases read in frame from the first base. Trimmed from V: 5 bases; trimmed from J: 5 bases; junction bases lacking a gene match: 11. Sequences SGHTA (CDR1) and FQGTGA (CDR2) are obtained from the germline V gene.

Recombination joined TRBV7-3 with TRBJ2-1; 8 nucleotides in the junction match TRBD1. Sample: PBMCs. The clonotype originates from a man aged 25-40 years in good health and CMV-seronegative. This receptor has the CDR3 CASSGARDRYHNEQFF. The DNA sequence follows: TGTGCCAGCAGCGGTGCCCGGGACAGGTACCACAATGAGCAGTTCTTC.